The 30 T cell receptor beta chains given below trace back to one sample, sequenced in a study of shared clonotypes between healthy human individuals. Sequencing used immunoSEQ multiplex PCR; TCRdb keeps in-frame clones, though not all of them. Of approximately 1.5 million clones listed, roughly 98% are singletons. Sequencing was carried out using naive CD4+ T cells sorted from blood. The subset was: CD45RA+ positively selected. These receptors were obtained from a man aged 25-40 years in good health.

The rearrangement joins TRBV6-4 to TRBJ2-1, with D possibly being TRBD1 or TRBD2 (5 bases each). CDR3 size: 15 residues. V was cut by 0 bases and J by 2 bases, with 8 bases left in between. The germline CDR1 and CDR2 sequences are MRHNA and SNTAGT. The CDR3 sequence: CASSDSGATYNEQFF. The CDR3 coding sequence is TGTGCCAGCAGTGACTCCGGGGCGACCTACAATGAGCAGTTCTTC.

This chain uses TRBV7-9 with TRBJ1-3; tentatively, D is TRBD1 (6 bases). This CDR3 is 15 amino acids long. Germline CDR1 is SEHNR and CDR2 is FQNEAQ (reference sequence). With 5 bases removed from V and 0 bases from J, the gap between germline ends came to 11 bases. The CDR3 DNA is TGTGCCAGCAGCAGGGACACTAGCTCTGGAAACACCATATATTTT. Translated, it gives CASSRDTSSGNTIYF. The whole variable domain, remainder taken from reference TRBV7-9 and TRBJ1-3, is DTGVSQNPRHKITKRGQNVTFRCDPISEHNRLYWYRQTLGQGPEFLTYFQNEAQLEKSRLLSDRFSAERPKGSFSTLEIQRTEQGDSAMYLCASSRDTSSGNTIYFGEGSWLTVV.

This chain joins TRBV7-2 and TRBJ2-7; no clear D. This CDR3 has 15 residues. The germline CDR1 and CDR2 sequences are SGHTA and FQGNSA. V dropped 0 bases and J dropped 3 bases, with 12 bases sitting between them. The CDR3 nucleotides read TGTGCCAGCAGCTTAGCATCTGACACTCGCTACGAGCAGTACTTC. Translating it yields CASSLASDTRYEQYF. Drawing the rest from reference TRBV7-2 and TRBJ2-7, the complete variable domain is GAGVSQSPSNKVTEKGKDVELRCDPISGHTALYWYRQSLGQGLEFLIYFQGNSAPDKSGLPSDRFSAERTGGSVSTLTIQRTQQEDSAVYLCASSLASDTRYEQYFGPGTRLTVT.

This chain uses TRBV7-3 with TRBJ1-1; 7 bases align to TRBD1. Germline CDR1 is SGHTA and CDR2 is FQGTGA. Trimming removed 6 bases from V and 1 base from J; junction bases left unmatched: 8. The CDR3 covers 15 residues. Here the CDR3 DNA reads TGTGCCAGCAGTGACCACAGGACAGGGAACACTGAAGCTTTCTTT. Translated: CASSDHRTGNTEAFF.

V usage is TRBV5-6 and J usage is TRBJ2-7; TRBD1 agrees at 10 bases. CDR1 and CDR2 from the germline V gene are SGHDT and YYEEEE. Losses at the gene ends were 5 bases for V and 5 bases for J; bases not matched to a gene: 13. The CDR3 contains 16 residues. The DNA of the CDR3 is TGTGCCAGCAGTCGTGACAGGGGGCGCATTTCGAACGAGCAGTACTTC. Protein product: CASSRDRGRISNEQYF.

The chain uses TRBV27 and TRBJ2-7, with TRBD2 identical over 11 bases. V was pared by 5 bases and J by 4 bases, with 7 bases of the junction left unmatched. The CDR3 extends over 15 amino acids. Germline lookup yields CDR1 MNHEY and CDR2 SMNVEV (reference sequence). CDR3 in amino acids: CASSLLAGVRYEQYF. The CDR3 DNA is TGTGCCAGCAGTCTACTAGCGGGAGTAAGGTACGAGCAGTACTTC.

In the case of this clone: Other DNA variants within this sample encode the same CDR3. V and J are TRBV5-1 and TRBJ1-1; D is uncertain. Germline CDR1 reads SGHRS; CDR2 reads YFSETQ. CDR3 length: 15 residues. V was clipped by 0 bases and J by 1 base, with 10 bases between them. CDR3 in amino acids: CASSLEGGRNTEAFF. As DNA, the CDR3 is TGCGCCAGCAGCTTGGAGGGTGGCCGGAACACTGAAGCTTTCTTT.

The chain has TRBV10-3 and TRBJ2-7; D remains ambiguous. The CDR3 runs to 11 residues. Deletions cut 10 bases from V and 3 bases from J, with 10 bases between. Germline V CDR1 and CDR2: ENHRY, SYGVKD. In nucleotides, the CDR3 is TGTGCCACGGCAAGTAACTACGAGCAGTACTTC. This translates into CATASNYEQYF.

This chain connects TRBV9 to TRBJ2-3; D gene unclear. Trimming took 1 base from V and 1 from J, leaving 10 bases between them. Looked up from germline, CDR1 is SGDLS and CDR2 is YYNGEE. The CDR3 length is 15 residues. The CDR3 here is CASSVSGGRTDTQYF. The CDR3 coding sequence is TGTGCCAGCAGCGTATCTGGCGGTCGCACAGATACGCAGTATTTT. The full variable domain, rest sourced from reference TRBV9 and TRBJ2-3, is DSGVTQTPKHLITATGQRVTLRCSPRSGDLSVYWYQQSLDQGLQFLIQYYNGEERAKGNILERFSAQQFPDLHSELNLSSLELGDSALYFCASSVSGGRTDTQYFGPGTRLTVL.

This chain uses TRBV7-3 with TRBJ2-7, with a weak D call TRBD2 (5 bases). The CDR3 has 14 residues. The V gene lost 4 bases and the J gene lost 4 bases, with 14 bases spanning the gap. The V gene's germline CDR1 is SGHTA and CDR2 FQGTGA. CDR3 residues: CASSSNGGPYEQYF. Here the CDR3 DNA reads TGTGCCAGCAGCTCTAATGGAGGACCTTACGAGCAGTACTTC.

This chain uses TRBV4-1 with TRBJ1-1; 8 bases fit TRBD1. V lost 5 bases and J lost 0; bases outside the gene matches: 8. Germline V gene sequence: CDR1 MGHRA, CDR2 YSYEKL. This CDR3 is 16 amino acids long. The CDR3 sequence is CASSARDRTMNTEAFF. The CDR3, as DNA: TGCGCCAGCAGCGCCCGGGACAGGACCATGAACACTGAAGCTTTCTTT.

The CDR3 nucleotides read TGTGCCAGCAGCCAAGTCCGGCTAAGACACCGGGACGGTCCAGATACGCAGTATTTT. Protein product: CASSQVRLRHRDGPDTQYF. J is TRBJ2-3 and V is TRBV14; tentatively, D is TRBD1 or TRBD2 (5 bases each). V was cut by 1 base and J by 4 bases, with 24 bases left in between. The length of the CDR3 is 19 residues. Germline-derived CDR1 and CDR2 are SGHDN and FVKESK.

CDR3 protein: CASSYPPGSDTQYF. CDR3 in DNA: TGTGCCAGCAGTTACCCACCAGGGAGCGATACGCAGTATTTT. J is TRBJ2-3 and V is TRBV6-5; D possibly uses TRBD1 or TRBD2 (5 bases each). Trimming left V 2 bases short and J 6 bases short, with 12 bases between. CDR3 length: 14 amino acids. Germline CDR1 is MNHEY and CDR2 is SVGAGI.

This chain joins TRBV11-2 and TRBJ2-5, with 10 nucleotides matching TRBD2. This CDR3 region has 15 residues. The V gene's germline CDR1 is SGHAT and CDR2 FQNNGV. J lost 4 bases, V lost 4 bases, and 6 bases had no gene match. The DNA of the CDR3 is TGTGCCAGCAGCTCCACTCTAGCGGGAGTAGAGACCCAGTACTTC. Amino acid sequence: CASSSTLAGVETQYF.

The chain has TRBV30 and TRBJ2-7; 7 nucleotides align to TRBD2. Trimming took 4 bases from V and 2 from J; bases not matched to a gene: 8. CDR1 and CDR2 from the germline V gene are GTSNPN and SVGIG (reference sequence). The CDR3 extends over 14 amino acids. This chain's CDR3 is CAWKDGRRTYEQYF. For the CDR3, the DNA is TGTGCCTGGAAAGACGGGAGGCGTACCTACGAGCAGTACTTC. Filled out from reference TRBV30 and TRBJ2-7, the complete variable domain reads SQTIHQWPATLVQPVGSPLSLECTVEGTSNPNLYWYRQAAGRGLQLLFYSVGIGQISSEVPQNLSASRPQDRQFILSSKKLLLSDSGFYLCAWKDGRRTYEQYFGPGTRLTVT.

The chain carries TRBV5-5 and TRBJ1-5, with 8 bases that match TRBD1. The CDR3 runs to 14 residues. J gave up 5 bases and V 4 bases, and 5 bases lay outside the gene matches. Germline assignment: CDR1 SGHKS and CDR2 YYEKEE (reference sequence). CDR3 in DNA: TGTGCCAGCAGCGCCGGACAGGGTGATCAGCCCCAGCATTTT. This gives the protein CASSAGQGDQPQHF.

This chain connects TRBV5-4 to TRBJ2-1, with D possibly TRBD2 on 5 matching bases. Germline V CDR1 and CDR2: SGHNT, YYREEE (reference sequence). The CDR3 length is 14 residues. The ends were cut back, 6 bases at V and 6 bases at J, with 16 bases in the middle. The CDR3 loop reads CASNPEVSFNEQFF. For the CDR3, the DNA is TGTGCCAGCAACCCGGAGGTCAGCTTCAATGAGCAGTTCTTC.

The chain joins TRBV2 to TRBJ2-5, with 7 bases that match TRBD1. Germline-derived CDR1 and CDR2 are SNHLY and FYNNEI. The CDR3 length is 13 residues. V shed 7 bases and J 2 bases; nucleotides not matched to a gene: 4. In DNA, the CDR3 is TGTGCCAGCAATGGGGACAGACAAGAGACCCAGTACTTC. Its translation is CASNGDRQETQYF.

As to this clone: This same CDR3 is encoded by further DNA sequences in the sample. The chain employs TRBV5-1 and TRBJ1-5; D unclear. Trimming left V 0 bases short and J 1 base short, with 2 bases between. There are 13 residues in the CDR3. Looked up from germline, CDR1 is SGHRS and CDR2 is YFSETQ. The CDR3 spells CASSLDSNQPQHF. For the CDR3, the DNA is TGCGCCAGCAGCTTGGACAGCAATCAGCCCCAGCATTTT.

The chain combines TRBV11-2 with TRBJ2-3; 8 bases line up with TRBD2. The length of the CDR3 is 16 residues. Trimming cost V 6 bases and J 0 bases; bases outside gene matches: 8. Germline V gene data show CDR1 as SGHAT and CDR2 as FQNNGV. The CDR3 nucleotides are TGTGCCAGCAGTAAACTAGCGGTCTCTAGCACAGATACGCAGTATTTT. It translates to CASSKLAVSSTDTQYF.

The chain uses TRBV14 and TRBJ2-1, with 14 positions matching TRBD2. Trimming took 4 bases from V and 10 from J; bases not matched to a gene: 9. The CDR3 spans 16 residues. Germline V CDR1 and CDR2: SGHDN, FVKESK. The CDR3 DNA follows: TGTGCCAGCAGCCTCGGGACTAGCGGGAGTTATTGGGAGCAGTTCTTC. It translates to CASSLGTSGSYWEQFF. Variable domain in full (rest from reference TRBV14 and TRBJ2-1): EAGVTQFPSHSVIEKGQTVTLRCDPISGHDNLYWYRRVMGKEIKFLLHFVKESKQDESGMPNNRFLAERTGGTYSTLKVQPAELEDSGVYFCASSLGTSGSYWEQFFGPGTRLTVL.

V gene TRBV5-1 combines with J gene TRBJ2-1; 9 nucleotides agree with TRBD1. The CDR3 contains 18 residues. In germline, CDR1 is SGHRS, CDR2 YFSETQ. The V gene end was trimmed by 0 bases and the J gene end by 7 bases; junction bases not matched to a gene: 14. CDR3 nucleotides: TGCGCCAGCAGCTTGGTTCCCCTCGGGACAGGGTTGGGTAATGAGCAGTTCTTC. This encodes CASSLVPLGTGLGNEQFF. The full variable domain, in which reference TRBV5-1 and TRBJ2-1 provide the parts outside the CDR3, is KAGVTQTPRYLIKTRGQQVTLSCSPISGHRSVSWYQQTPGQGLQFLFEYFSETQRNKGNFPGRFSGRQFSNSRSEMNVSTLELGDSALYLCASSLVPLGTGLGNEQFFGPGTRLTVL.

The gene calls are TRBV4-3 and TRBJ2-5, with 7 bases lining up with TRBD2. The CDR3 consists of 13 residues. V was pared by 5 bases and J by 3 bases, with 3 bases of the junction left unmatched. Germline assignment: CDR1 LGHNA and CDR2 YSLEER. The CDR3 spells CASSSSGKETQYF. The CDR3 DNA follows: TGCGCCAGCAGCTCGAGCGGGAAAGAGACCCAGTACTTC.

This chain connects TRBV28 to TRBJ2-1; 9 bases line up with TRBD2. The J segment lost 1 base and the V segment lost 1 base, leaving 2 bases of the junction unmatched. Germline-derived CDR1 and CDR2 are MDHEN and SYDVKM. The CDR3 contains 16 residues. In nucleotides, the CDR3 is TGTGCCAGCAGTTTATCCGGACTAGCGTCCTACAATGAGCAGTTCTTC. It encodes CASSLSGLASYNEQFF.

The CDR3 sequence is CASSATTGLGVTEAFF. The CDR3 nucleotides read TGTGCCAGCAGTGCCACAACCGGTTTGGGGGTCACTGAAGCTTTCTTT. The chain is built from TRBV27 and TRBJ1-1, with D possibly TRBD1 on 5 matching bases. This CDR3 has 16 residues. The V end lost 5 bases, the J end lost 4 bases, and 20 bases lay between the germline ends. Germline CDR1 and CDR2: MNHEY and SMNVEV (reference sequence).

V usage is TRBV7-9 and J usage is TRBJ2-7; maybe TRBD1 (5 bases). CDR3 size: 17 residues. Trimming took 3 bases from V and 1 from J, leaving 19 bases between them. Germline CDR1 SEHNR, CDR2 FQNEAQ (reference sequence). The CDR3 nucleotides are TGTGCCAGCAGCTTGGGGCCCGAGACACAAGTTTCCTACGAGCAGTACTTC. Its protein is CASSLGPETQVSYEQYF.

The chain joins TRBV21-1 to TRBJ2-1; the table names TRBD1, a call not compared with the DNA. TRBV21-1 is annotated as a pseudogene. This CDR3 contains 16 residues. The CDR3 region has the DNA TGTGCCAGCAGCAAAGGGGCAGGGTTTCCCTACAATGAGCAGTTCTTC. This gives the protein CASSKGAGFPYNEQFF.

This clone was observed once. The V and J genes are TRBV7-9 and TRBJ2-4; D is ambiguous. Trimming took 5 bases from V and 0 from J, leaving 11 bases between them. Per the germline V gene, CDR1 is SEHNR and CDR2 is FQNEAQ (reference sequence). The CDR3 has 15 amino acids. CDR3: CASSLFEVAKNIQYF. The CDR3 DNA reads as TGTGCCAGCAGCCTATTTGAGGTAGCCAAAAACATTCAGTACTTC.

The genes are TRBV5-1 and TRBJ2-5, with a tentative D call TRBD1 (5 bases). From germline, CDR1 is SGHRS and CDR2 YFSETQ. The germline V and J ends were trimmed by 4 bases and 2 bases, with 9 bases remaining between them. The CDR3 has 13 amino acids. CDR3 DNA sequence: TGCGCCAGCAGCCCGGACACGCAAGAGACCCAGTACTTC. Its translation: CASSPDTQETQYF.

The V gene is TRBV5-1, the J gene TRBJ2-7, with 10 bases lining up with TRBD1. The CDR3 covers 16 residues. Trimming cost V 0 bases and J 6 bases; bases outside gene matches: 9. From germline, CDR1 is SGHRS and CDR2 YFSETQ. The CDR3 nucleotides are TGCGCCAGCAGCTTGGCCGGGACAGGGGCTCGAGGCGAGCAGTACTTC. This encodes CASSLAGTGARGEQYF. The full variable domain, in which reference TRBV5-1 and TRBJ2-7 provide the parts outside the CDR3, is KAGVTQTPRYLIKTRGQQVTLSCSPISGHRSVSWYQQTPGQGLQFLFEYFSETQRNKGNFPGRFSGRQFSNSRSEMNVSTLELGDSALYLCASSLAGTGARGEQYFGPGTRLTVT.